These 30 T cell receptor beta chains were all obtained from the same sample, sequenced in a study of shared clonotypes between healthy human individuals. Produced via immunoSEQ multiplex PCR; TCRdb's table is partial and in-frame only. The sample yields about 1.1 million clones, 70% to 80% seen once. What was sequenced was memory CD4+ T cells from PBMCs. Noted subset: CD45RA-negative fraction. Source of these receptors: a man aged 18-30 years in good health. Some clones in this sample may be carry-over from other donors' samples.

This chain joins TRBV28 and TRBJ2-6; D gene unclear. The germline V and J ends were trimmed by 8 bases and 0 bases, with 5 bases remaining between them. CDR1 and CDR2 (germline): MDHEN, SYDVKM. The CDR3 contains 13 residues. CDR3 region: CASWSSGANVLTF. The CDR3 DNA sequence: TGTGCCAGCTGGTCCTCTGGGGCCAACGTCCTGACTTTC.

This clone was observed once. Other DNA variants within this sample encode the same CDR3. This chain connects TRBV28 to TRBJ2-5, with unresolved D. The CDR3 covers 12 residues. From germline, CDR1 is MDHEN and CDR2 SYDVKM. V dropped 3 bases and J dropped 1 base, with 3 bases sitting between them. The DNA for the CDR3 is TGTGCCAGCAGTTTGACCCAAGAGACCCAGTACTTC. Residues: CASSLTQETQYF.

The rearrangement joins TRBV9 to TRBJ1-1; the D is unclear. Trimming cost V 0 bases and J 1 base, with 7 bases left between them. In germline, CDR1 is SGDLS, CDR2 YYNGEE. The CDR3 contains 14 residues. The CDR3 sequence is CASSVERQNTEAFF. The CDR3 coding sequence is TGTGCCAGCAGCGTAGAAAGACAGAACACTGAAGCTTTCTTT.

V usage is TRBV7-8 and J usage is TRBJ2-1; tentatively, D is TRBD2 (6 bases). CDR1 SGHVS and CDR2 FQNEAQ come from the germline V gene. The V end was cut by 1 base, the J end by 3 bases, with 10 bases between. The CDR3 runs 15 residues. Here the CDR3 reads CASSLVGGIYNEQFF. The DNA for the CDR3 is TGTGCCAGCAGCTTAGTAGGAGGGATCTACAATGAGCAGTTCTTC.

This clone occurred once. This chain connects TRBV6-5 to TRBJ2-7; 11 bases agree with TRBD2. The V gene's germline CDR1 is MNHEY and CDR2 SVGAGI. The CDR3 consists of 14 residues. J gave up 6 bases and V 5 bases, and 6 bases lay outside the gene matches. CDR3 nucleotides: TGTGCCAGCAGTGGACCCGGGACTAGCGGCGAGCAGTACTTC. This translates into CASSGPGTSGEQYF.

This chain uses TRBV6-1 with TRBJ1-5; the D gene is possibly TRBD1 (5 bases). Germline-derived CDR1 and CDR2 are MNHNS and SASEGT. CDR3 length: 12 residues. The V and J ends lost 3 bases and 10 bases respectively, with 10 bases between them. CDR3 bases: TGTGCCAGCAGTGACAGGGTGAAACCCCAGCATTTT. Amino acid sequence: CASSDRVKPQHF.

The rearrangement joins TRBV6-1 to TRBJ2-5; the D is unclear. CDR1 is MNHNS, CDR2 SASEGT, per germline. The CDR3 runs 13 residues. Trimming left V 1 base short and J 5 bases short, with 8 bases between. The CDR3 reads CASSEEDTETQYF. The CDR3 bases are TGTGCCAGCAGTGAAGAGGATACGGAGACCCAGTACTTC.

The chain recombines TRBV5-1 with TRBJ2-2, with 9 bases identical to TRBD1. There are 16 residues in the CDR3. CDR1 and CDR2 from the germline V gene are SGHRS and YFSETQ. V was clipped by 3 bases and J by 7 bases; unmatched bases: 10. CDR3 region: CASSSAPGQGFGELFF. CDR3 sequence (DNA): TGCGCCAGCAGCTCCGCGCCGGGACAGGGTTTCGGGGAGCTGTTTTTT.

This rearrangement joins TRBV28 to TRBJ2-7; 7 bases are a match to TRBD1. The CDR3 runs to 13 residues. V lost 6 bases, J lost 3 bases, and 5 bases stayed unmatched. Per the germline V gene, CDR1 is MDHEN and CDR2 is SYDVKM. CDR3 sequence reads: CASRRDRLYEQYF. The CDR3 DNA reads as TGTGCCAGCAGACGGGACAGACTCTACGAGCAGTACTTC.

This chain joins TRBV11-3 and TRBJ2-1; the D call may be TRBD1 or TRBD2 (5 bases each). This CDR3 is built from 11 residues. CDR1 is SGHNT and CDR2 is YENEEA in the germline V gene. V lost 5 bases and J lost 13, with 12 bases in between. The CDR3 bases are TGTGCCAGCAGCCCCGGGACGGTACAGTTCTTC. This gives the protein CASSPGTVQFF.

V is TRBV30 and J is TRBJ1-2; possibly TRBD1 for D (6 bases). Deletions cut 2 bases from V and 4 bases from J, with 17 bases between. The CDR3 loop spans 15 amino acids. Per the germline V gene, CDR1 is GTSNPN and CDR2 is SVGIG (reference sequence). CDR3 protein: CAWSTKTGYSYGYTF. The CDR3 DNA is TGTGCCTGGAGTACAAAGACAGGCTATTCCTATGGCTACACCTTC.

The J gene is TRBJ1-6, the V gene TRBV4-2; unclear D gene. Trimming cost V 1 base and J 10 bases, with 14 bases left between them. The CDR3 contains 15 residues. Germline lookup yields CDR1 LGHNA and CDR2 YNFKEQ. For the CDR3, the DNA is TGTGCCAGCAGCCAAGTCGGGGAGGCGGAGTCACCCCTCCACTTT. It is translated as CASSQVGEAESPLHF.

V is TRBV5-6 and J is TRBJ2-3; no firm D call. Between the trimmed V and J ends, which lost 0 bases and 7 bases, there was a span of 6 bases. Looked up from germline, CDR1 is SGHDT and CDR2 is YYEEEE. This CDR3 has 12 amino acids. CDR3: CASSLGPNTQYF. The CDR3 DNA reads TGTGCCAGCAGCTTGGGGCCTAATACGCAGTATTTT. Full variable domain (remainder filled in from reference TRBV5-6 and TRBJ2-3): DAGVTQSPTHLIKTRGQQVTLRCSPKSGHDTVSWYQQALGQGPQFIFQYYEEEERQRGNFPDRFSGHQFPNYSSELNVNALLLGDSALYLCASSLGPNTQYFGPGTRLTVL.

In its sample, this clone was seen once. The chain employs TRBV19 and TRBJ2-7, with D unclear. Trimming shortened V by 3 bases and J by 2 bases, and 8 bases separated the two germline ends. The germline V gene encodes CDR1 LNHDA and CDR2 SQIVND (reference sequence). CDR3 size: 13 residues. CDR3 residues: CASSIQTTYEQYF. CDR3 DNA: TGTGCCAGTAGTATCCAGACCACCTACGAGCAGTACTTC.

The genes are TRBV28 and TRBJ1-3; 8 nucleotides align to TRBD1. The V segment lost 4 bases and the J segment 5 bases; nucleotides outside the gene matches: 4. The CDR3 has 14 residues. Looked up from germline, CDR1 is MDHEN and CDR2 is SYDVKM. CDR3: CASSSDRGRNTIYF. As DNA, the CDR3 is TGTGCCAGCAGTTCCGACAGGGGCAGAAACACCATATATTTT.

The chain combines TRBV5-1 with TRBJ2-2; 7 nucleotides line up with TRBD1. The length of the CDR3 is 15 residues. Trimming took 1 base from V and 3 from J; bases not matched to a gene: 3. Germline loops: CDR1 SGHRS, CDR2 YFSETQ. CDR3 amino acids: CASSLTGEYTGELFF. For the CDR3, the DNA is TGCGCCAGCAGCTTGACAGGGGAGTACACCGGGGAGCTGTTTTTT.

The J gene is TRBJ2-1, the V gene TRBV5-1, with D maybe TRBD1 (6 bases). This CDR3 spans 14 amino acids. The V end lost 4 bases, the J end lost 6 bases, and 14 bases lay between the germline ends. Germline V gene data show CDR1 as SGHRS and CDR2 as YFSETQ. The chain's CDR3 is CASSPAGASNEQFF. CDR3 nucleotide sequence: TGCGCCAGCAGCCCGGCAGGGGCCAGCAATGAGCAGTTCTTC.

This clone came up a few times. The V gene is TRBV7-7, the J gene TRBJ2-5, with D unclear. The length of the CDR3 is 11 residues. Trimming pared 4 bases from V and 6 bases from J, leaving 6 bases between. From germline, CDR1 is SSHAT and CDR2 FNYEAQ (reference sequence). The CDR3 spells CASSSGQTQYF. The CDR3 coding sequence is TGTGCCAGCAGCTCCGGCCAGACCCAGTACTTC.

The chain is built from TRBV19 and TRBJ2-1; the D gene is possibly TRBD2 (6 bases). The germline gives CDR1 LNHDA, CDR2 SQIVND (reference sequence). V lost 4 bases and J 3 bases, leaving 10 bases between the germline ends. The CDR3 spans 14 residues. The CDR3 DNA is TGTGCCAGTAGTAACGGGAGAGGCTACAATGAGCAGTTCTTC. Protein product: CASSNGRGYNEQFF.

This chain links TRBV4-3 with TRBJ2-3, with TRBD2 matching 8 bases. V shed 1 base, J shed 2 bases, and the junction held 23 bases outside the gene matches. Germline CDR1 and CDR2: LGHNA and YSLEER. The CDR3 is 22 residues long. This CDR3 reads CASSQGGGAGRLTSGLTDTQYF. For the CDR3, the DNA is TGCGCCAGCAGCCAAGGTGGAGGAGCAGGGAGGCTAACTAGCGGCCTCACAGATACGCAGTATTTT.

The rearrangement joins TRBV2 to TRBJ2-5; a weak D match, TRBD2 (6 bases). This CDR3 has 15 residues. The V end lost 6 bases, the J end lost 1 base, and 15 bases lay between the germline ends. Per germline, CDR1 SNHLY and CDR2 FYNNEI. CDR3 coding DNA: TGTGCCAGCAGAGGGCCACCGGGAGCCCAAGAGACCCAGTACTTC. Translating gives CASRGPPGAQETQYF.

In DNA, the CDR3 is TGCGCCAGCAGTTTACAACAGGGGGAAGAGACCCAGTACTTC. It encodes CASSLQQGEETQYF. The V gene is TRBV5-1, the J gene TRBJ2-5; TRBD1 aligns across 8 bases. The CDR3 contains 14 residues. Germline CDR1 and CDR2: SGHRS and YFSETQ. The trim removed 5 bases at V and 3 bases at J, leaving 6 bases unmatched.

The chain links TRBV9 to TRBJ2-5; the match to TRBD2 covers 8 bases. From germline, CDR1 is SGDLS and CDR2 YYNGEE. The CDR3 is 15 amino acids. The junction had 4 bases not matched to a gene; V was cut back by 2 bases and J by 1 base. The chain's CDR3 is CASSVSGSSQETQYF. The DNA for the CDR3 is TGTGCCAGCAGCGTCAGCGGGAGCTCCCAAGAGACCCAGTACTTC.

The chain employs TRBV6-1 and TRBJ1-1; D ambiguous. Deletions cut 3 bases from V and 10 bases from J, with 24 bases between. The germline gives CDR1 MNHNS, CDR2 SASEGT. The CDR3 totals 16 residues. CDR3 nucleotide sequence: TGTGCCAGCAGTGAGCAGACCCCGGATATCGGGAACAGAGCTTTCTTT. Translation: CASSEQTPDIGNRAFF.

The rearrangement links TRBV28 to TRBJ2-7; TRBD1 matches 9 bases. Trimming took 5 bases from V and 6 from J; bases not matched to a gene: 11. The germline V gene has CDR1 MDHEN and CDR2 SYDVKM. The CDR3 runs 15 residues. CDR3 residues: CASSTPDRGRGEQYF. Written as DNA, the CDR3 is TGTGCCAGCAGTACCCCGGACAGGGGAAGGGGCGAGCAGTACTTC. Full variable domain (rest looked up from reference TRBV28 and TRBJ2-7): DVKVTQSSRYLVKRTGEKVFLECVQDMDHENMFWYRQDPGLGLRLIYFSYDVKMKEKGDIPEGYSVSREKKERFSLILESASTNQTSMYLCASSTPDRGRGEQYFGPGTRLTVT.

The chain links TRBV25-1 to TRBJ1-1; TRBD1 agrees at 12 bases. The CDR3 runs to 14 residues. Germline CDR1 reads MGHDK; CDR2 reads SYGVNS. The V and J ends lost 7 bases and 5 bases, in that order; junction bases with no gene match: 5. CDR3: CASIGTGGRTEAFF. CDR3 nucleotides: TGTGCCAGCATCGGGACAGGGGGCAGGACTGAAGCTTTCTTT.

The V and J genes are TRBV7-2 and TRBJ2-3, with D possibly TRBD1 on 6 matching bases. V was shortened by 3 bases and J by 8 bases, with 15 bases between the two germline ends. CDR1 is SGHTA, CDR2 FQGNSA, per germline. The CDR3 totals 14 residues. The CDR3 is CASSLGAELRTQYF. The CDR3 bases are TGTGCCAGCAGCTTGGGGGCCGAACTTCGTACGCAGTATTTT. Full variable domain (outside the CDR3, taken from reference TRBV7-2 and TRBJ2-3): GAGVSQSPSNKVTEKGKDVELRCDPISGHTALYWYRQSLGQGLEFLIYFQGNSAPDKSGLPSDRFSAERTGGSVSTLTIQRTQQEDSAVYLCASSLGAELRTQYFGPGTRLTVL.

The chain uses TRBV29-1 and TRBJ1-1, with 7 bases lining up with TRBD1. Trimming took 3 bases from V and 5 from J; bases not matched to a gene: 12. Germline-derived CDR1 and CDR2 are SQVTM and ANQGSEA. CDR3 length equals 15 residues. CDR3 protein: CSVDWTGPRGTEAFF. CDR3 nucleotides: TGCAGCGTTGATTGGACAGGACCTCGCGGGACTGAAGCTTTCTTT.

The chain links TRBV7-3 to TRBJ2-7, with TRBD2 matching 14 bases. V was pared by 5 bases and J by 3 bases, with 6 bases of the junction left unmatched. CDR1 and CDR2 from the germline V gene are SGHTA and FQGTGA. The CDR3 extends over 16 amino acids. This CDR3 reads CASSGGLAGVGYEQYF. Here the CDR3 DNA reads TGTGCCAGCAGCGGGGGACTAGCGGGAGTCGGCTACGAGCAGTACTTC.

The chain recombines TRBV7-3 with TRBJ1-2, with no clear D. Per germline, CDR1 SGHTA and CDR2 FQGTGA. This CDR3 has 14 residues. With 5 bases removed from V and 0 bases from J, the gap between germline ends came to 10 bases. Written as DNA, the CDR3 is TGTGCCAGCAGCCCAGCTCGGGCTAACTATGGCTACACCTTC. Amino acid sequence: CASSPARANYGYTF.